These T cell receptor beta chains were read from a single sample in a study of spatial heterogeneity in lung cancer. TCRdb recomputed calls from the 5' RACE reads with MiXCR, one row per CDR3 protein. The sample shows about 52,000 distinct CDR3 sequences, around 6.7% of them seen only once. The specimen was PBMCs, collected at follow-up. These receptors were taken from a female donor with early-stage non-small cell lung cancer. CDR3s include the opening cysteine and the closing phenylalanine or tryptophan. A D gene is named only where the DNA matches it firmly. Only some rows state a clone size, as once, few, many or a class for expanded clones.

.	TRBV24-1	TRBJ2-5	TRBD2	CATSVAGGLQETQYF	TGTGCCACCAGTGTAGCGGGGGGCCTCCAAGAGACCCAGTACTTC
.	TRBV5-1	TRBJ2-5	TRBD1	CASLKIDYPIQGPETQYF	TGCGCCAGCCTGAAGATCGACTACCCGATACAGGGGCCGGAGACCCAGTACTTC
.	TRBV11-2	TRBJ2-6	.	CASSLMNAGANVLTF	TGTGCCAGCAGCTTAATGAACGCTGGGGCCAACGTCCTGACTTTC
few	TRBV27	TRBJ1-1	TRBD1	CASSSRTGFIAEAFF	TGTGCCAGCAGTTCCAGGACAGGGTTTATCGCTGAAGCTTTCTTT
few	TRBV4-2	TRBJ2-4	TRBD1	CASSRLGDRDIQYF	TGTGCCAGCAGCCGTCTAGGGGACAGGGACATTCAGTACTTC
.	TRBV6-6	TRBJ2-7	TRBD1	CASSYPPGQGGTEQYF	TGTGCCAGCAGTTACCCCCCGGGACAGGGAGGGACTGAGCAGTACTTC
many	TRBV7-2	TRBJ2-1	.	CASSLRETEQFF	TGTGCCAGCAGCTTAAGGGAAACTGAGCAGTTCTTC
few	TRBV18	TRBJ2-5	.	CASSPLDQAETQYF	TGTGCCAGCTCACCACTGGACCAGGCCGAGACCCAGTACTTC
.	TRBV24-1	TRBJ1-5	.	CATSDSRVVNQPQHF	TGTGCCACCAGTGATTCTAGGGTTGTCAATCAGCCCCAGCATTTT
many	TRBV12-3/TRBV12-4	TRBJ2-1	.	CASSLRGGQEQFF	TGTGCCAGCAGCCTCCGGGGCGGCCAGGAGCAGTTCTTC
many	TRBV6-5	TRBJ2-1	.	CASSRLGPSGYNEQFF	TGTGCCAGCAGTCGTCTCGGACCAAGTGGATACAATGAGCAGTTCTTC
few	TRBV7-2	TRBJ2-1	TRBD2	CASSFSGGAYYNEQFF	TGTGCCAGCAGCTTTAGCGGGGGGGCCTACTACAATGAGCAGTTCTTC
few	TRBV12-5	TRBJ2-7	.	CASGLSRAPYEQYF	TGTGCTAGTGGTTTATCCAGGGCTCCCTACGAGCAGTACTTC
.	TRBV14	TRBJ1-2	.	CASSQDRGAYGYTF	TGTGCCAGCAGCCAAGACCGGGGAGCCTATGGCTACACCTTC
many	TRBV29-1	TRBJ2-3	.	CSVGGGGSTDTQYF	TGCAGCGTTGGGGGAGGGGGGAGCACAGATACGCAGTATTTT
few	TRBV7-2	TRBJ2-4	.	CASSLMAIGLAKNIQYF	TGTGCCAGCAGCTTAATGGCGATAGGGTTAGCCAAAAACATTCAGTACTTC